One sample yielded the 9 T cell receptor beta chains listed below, sequenced in a study of cytomegalovirus exposure and HLA in healthy donors. Researchers ran the PCR with 60 Vbeta and 13 Jbeta primers. The assay was immunoSEQ multiplex PCR, and TCRdb's table has in-frame clones only and misses some. The data show over 150,000 clones, about 74% seen once. The source material was PBMCs. The receptors were gathered from a woman aged 40 to 50 in good health and CMV-seronegative.

There are a few counts of this clone. The V gene is TRBV6-1, the J gene TRBJ1-3; D is uncertain. The CDR3 runs 12 residues. Germline CDR1 is MNHNS and CDR2 is SASEGT. Trimming took 8 bases from V and 2 from J, leaving 7 bases between them. The CDR3 reads CASAEAGNTIYF. The CDR3 coding sequence is TGTGCCAGCGCCGAGGCTGGAAACACCATATATTTT.

The V and J genes are TRBV6-6 and TRBJ2-7; a possible D gene is TRBD2 (5 bases). This CDR3 region has 15 residues. V lost 7 bases and J lost 5, with 21 bases in between. CDR1 is MNHNY and CDR2 is SVGAGI in the germline V gene (reference sequence). The CDR3 region is CASTTPGSVTNEQYF. As DNA, the CDR3 is TGTGCCAGCACCACCCCGGGTAGCGTTACGAACGAGCAGTACTTC.

The rearrangement uses TRBV6-6 and TRBJ2-7; 12 bases align to TRBD1. The V gene's germline CDR1 is MNHNY and CDR2 SVGAGI (reference sequence). Trimming took 5 bases from V and 4 from J; bases not matched to a gene: 6. This CDR3 contains 15 residues. CDR3: CASSTGTGGFYEQYF. The DNA of the CDR3 is TGTGCCAGCAGTACCGGGACAGGGGGCTTTTACGAGCAGTACTTC.

In its sample, this clone was seen a few times. The chain has TRBV10-3 and TRBJ2-7; weak D call: TRBD2 (5 bases). Trimming removed 8 bases from V and 4 bases from J, with 18 bases in between. The CDR3 length is 14 residues. From germline, CDR1 is ENHRY and CDR2 SYGVKD. In DNA form, the CDR3 reads TGTGCCATCGGAGGCAGCGGACCGATTTACGAGCAGTACTTC. This sequence encodes CAIGGSGPIYEQYF.

This chain uses TRBV28 with TRBJ2-3; 13 bases align to TRBD2. This CDR3 spans 15 amino acids. From germline, CDR1 is MDHEN and CDR2 SYDVKM. Losses at the gene ends were 5 bases for V and 6 bases for J; bases not matched to a gene: 5. CDR3 coding DNA: TGTGCCAGCAGTCAGACTAGCGGGGGGCCCGATACGCAGTATTTT. Amino acids: CASSQTSGGPDTQYF.

This chain joins TRBV7-9 and TRBJ2-2, with D tentatively TRBD1 (6 bases). Germline V gene sequence: CDR1 SEHNR, CDR2 FQNEAQ (reference sequence). Trimming removed 5 bases from V and 1 base from J, with 14 bases in between. The CDR3 totals 16 residues. The CDR3 DNA reads as TGTGCCAGCAGCATCTCCGGGACAAGGAACACCGGGGAGCTGTTTTTT. Its translation is CASSISGTRNTGELFF.

The gene calls are TRBV7-9 and TRBJ1-1, with a possible D match to TRBD1 (6 bases). The CDR3 extends over 13 amino acids. Germline lookup yields CDR1 SEHNR and CDR2 FQNEAQ (reference sequence). With 4 bases removed from V and 8 bases from J, the gap between germline ends came to 14 bases. CDR3 nucleotide sequence: TGTGCCAGCAGCTACCAGAAGCAGGGGGAAGCTTTCTTT. It yields the protein CASSYQKQGEAFF.

The chain is built from TRBV2 and TRBJ2-3; 7 nucleotides match TRBD2. Per germline, CDR1 SNHLY and CDR2 FYNNEI. There are 14 residues in the CDR3. V shed 6 bases, J shed 1 base, and the junction held 4 bases outside the gene matches. CDR3 bases: TGTGCCAGCAGAGGGAGGGTGGGCACAGATACGCAGTATTTT. Its translation: CASRGRVGTDTQYF.

The rearrangement links TRBV4-1 to TRBJ2-3; D uncertain. Trimming stripped 4 bases from V and 0 bases from J, with 5 bases between. Per the germline V gene, CDR1 is MGHRA and CDR2 is YSYEKL. The CDR3 contains 13 residues. Here the CDR3 DNA reads TGCGCCAGCAGCCCCACAAGCACAGATACGCAGTATTTT. Translated: CASSPTSTDTQYF.